A selection of T cell receptor beta chains follows, all from one sample in a study of T cells in Graves' hyperthyroidism and ophthalmopathy. One entry per CDR3 protein, called by TCRdb with MiXCR from the multiplex PCR reads. The table records 450,000 to 550,000 distinct CDR3 sequences, about 24% of them present only once. The sequenced material came from blood. Every receptor here comes from a woman aged 30 to 39 with Graves' ophthalmopathy. CDR3s include the opening cysteine and the closing phenylalanine or tryptophan. The order of the fields is V gene, J gene, CDR3 protein.

V: TRBV12-3/TRBV12-4
J: TRBJ1-2
CDR3: CASSWGQLGYTF

V: TRBV30
J: TRBJ1-3
CDR3: CAWNTGHSGNTIYF

V: TRBV29-1
J: TRBJ2-5
CDR3: CSVPVAETQYF

V: TRBV25-1
J: TRBJ1-1
CDR3: CASSEGGTREAFF

V: TRBV12-3/TRBV12-4
J: TRBJ1-1
CDR3: CASNAGGDTEAFF

V: TRBV20-1
J: TRBJ1-5
CDR3: CSARPLGQADQPQHF

V: TRBV12-3/TRBV12-4
J: TRBJ1-1
CDR3: CASRDVGGSTEAFF

V: TRBV20-1
J: TRBJ2-2
CDR3: CSAESYGNPMGTGELFF

V: TRBV6-5
J: TRBJ2-7
CDR3: CASSYSSVFEQYF

V: TRBV18
J: TRBJ2-7
CDR3: CASSPGAQTYEQYF

V: TRBV25-1
J: TRBJ1-2
CDR3: CASRPNSALGYGYTF

V: TRBV12-3/TRBV12-4
J: TRBJ1-2
CDR3: CASSPTGTVYGYTF

V: TRBV2
J: TRBJ1-1
CDR3: CASSESNAVNTEAFF

V: TRBV20-1
J: TRBJ1-1
CDR3: CSASGQGGTEAFF

V: TRBV28
J: TRBJ1-1
CDR3: CASSLGQQAFF

V: TRBV7-2
J: TRBJ2-7
CDR3: CASSPRDRRYPSYEQYF

V: TRBV6-1
J: TRBJ1-3
CDR3: CASVDRTSGNTIYF

V: TRBV15
J: TRBJ1-1
CDR3: CATSLLGIEAFF

V: TRBV4-2
J: TRBJ1-5
CDR3: CASSQRLGVDQPQHF

V: TRBV29-1
J: TRBJ1-5
CDR3: CSVSQENNQPQHF

V: TRBV12-3/TRBV12-4
J: TRBJ2-3
CDR3: CASTGTNTDTQYF

V: TRBV6-5
J: TRBJ1-2
CDR3: CASSYSLSLDGGYTF

V: TRBV12-3/TRBV12-4
J: TRBJ2-5
CDR3: CASSFGLPPQETQYF

V: TRBV12-3/TRBV12-4
J: TRBJ1-2
CDR3: CASSFATASGGYTF

V: TRBV3-1
J: TRBJ2-5
CDR3: CASSLREGETQYF

V: TRBV6-2/TRBV6-3
J: TRBJ2-5
CDR3: CASSYASGQETQYF

V: TRBV12-3/TRBV12-4
J: TRBJ1-1
CDR3: CASTPGQGRGEAFF

V: TRBV4-3
J: TRBJ2-5
CDR3: CASSQRGQRSQETQYF

V: TRBV29-1
J: TRBJ1-1
CDR3: CSVEDPSGTEAFF

V: TRBV28
J: TRBJ1-1
CDR3: CASGSWGTSDTEAFF

V: TRBV12-3/TRBV12-4
J: TRBJ2-7
CDR3: CASKLSGAYEQYF

V: TRBV6-1
J: TRBJ2-7
CDR3: CASSGGETPSYEQYF

V: TRBV15
J: TRBJ2-3
CDR3: CATSRDRDFDTDTQYF

V: TRBV30
J: TRBJ1-3
CDR3: CACPRQDSSGNTIYF

V: TRBV11-2
J: TRBJ1-2
CDR3: CASSLVLEYGYTF

V: TRBV5-1
J: TRBJ1-5
CDR3: CASSLGTGMNNQPQHF

V: TRBV20-1
J: TRBJ2-7
CDR3: CSASDRGVWGEQYF

V: TRBV11-2
J: TRBJ2-4
CDR3: CASSFLIAENIQYF

V: TRBV2
J: TRBJ2-2
CDR3: CASQRLINTGELFF

V: TRBV7-7
J: TRBJ2-3
CDR3: CASSLGDLDTQYF

V: TRBV30
J: TRBJ2-2
CDR3: CACLAGGLIRGSGELFF

V: TRBV12-3/TRBV12-4
J: TRBJ2-2
CDR3: CASSFLERPGDTGELFF

V: TRBV6-1
J: TRBJ1-1
CDR3: CASSDPPGVDTEAFF

V: TRBV11-1
J: TRBJ2-5
CDR3: CASSLVGLRQETQYF

V: TRBV12-3/TRBV12-4
J: TRBJ2-5
CDR3: CASTRGGYETQYF

V: TRBV7-9
J: TRBJ2-7
CDR3: CASSLAGQAGTEQYF

V: TRBV6-5
J: TRBJ1-1
CDR3: CASRRGVQTNTEAFF

V: TRBV12-3/TRBV12-4
J: TRBJ2-7
CDR3: CASSGSGHDSYEQYF

V: TRBV11-1
J: TRBJ2-7
CDR3: CASSLGLGGDAYEQYF

V: TRBV12-3/TRBV12-4
J: TRBJ2-5
CDR3: CASSLAKSPGGEETQYF

V: TRBV7-8
J: TRBJ1-5
CDR3: CASSRSGGSNQPQHF

V: TRBV15
J: TRBJ1-2
CDR3: CATSRTGIRTF